The sequence of this T cell receptor beta chain was determined in a study of regulatory T cells in long-lasting Graves disease. Study-wide points: Among persistent patients, a larger number of public clonotypes were shared (roughly 2,900) than among newly diagnosed patients (about 1,000). The work looked only at peripheral blood and did not look at thyroid tissue.

Germline V gene sequence: CDR1 LNHDA, CDR2 SQIVND (reference sequence). The V and J ends lost 3 bases and 2 bases respectively, with 7 bases between them. This CDR3 has 14 amino acids. Noted time point: newly diagnosed GD, antithyroid drugs for less than 3 months. PBMC RNA served as the TCR library source. HTBI primers from iRepertoire and Arm-PCR of CDR3 regions yielded the TCR beta libraries. MiXCR was run by TCRdb on the multiplex PCR reads, yielding one entry per CDR3 protein. The top ten hold just under 25% of the sample, which has around 480,000 distinct CDR3 sequences, 15% to 20% seen once. As to this clonotype: Its specificity is unknown.

This same sample was also part of a study on T cells in Graves' hyperthyroidism and ophthalmopathy. According to that study: The primer set for the first-round RT-PCR of the TCR CDR3 was HTBI. The majority of expanded thyroid clonotypes above 0.001 also appeared in blood.

The chain is built from TRBV19 and TRBJ1-4; D not resolved. This sample comprised peripheral blood mononuclear cells (PBMCs), obtained at new diagnosis, from a patient treated with antithyroid drugs. The sequence derives from a woman aged 35 to 59 with Graves disease. The CDR3 is CASSIGITNEKLFF. CDR3 sequence (DNA): TGTGCCAGTAGTATTGGGATTACTAATGAAAAACTGTTTTTT.